This is a list of T cell receptor beta chains from one sample in a study of cytomegalovirus exposure and HLA in healthy donors. TCRdb's copy holds only in-frame clones and misses some; the assay was immunoSEQ multiplex PCR. Counted here are roughly 120,000 clones, roughly 70% occurring once; the ten biggest clones make up 2.1%. The sequenced sample was PBMCs. These TCRs come from a woman aged 40 to 55 in good health and CMV-seropositive. Both conserved end residues are part of each CDR3. A D gene is named only where the DNA matches it firmly. The listing skips clone size in some rows; elsewhere it reads once, few, many or a size class.

v_call	clone_size	j_call	d_call	cdr3_nt	cdr3_aa
TRBV6-5	NA	TRBJ1-1	NA	TGTGCCAGCACCATCGGGGGGGATCCGAACACTGAAGCTTTCTTT	CASTIGGDPNTEAFF
TRBV19	NA	TRBJ1-5	NA	TGTGCCAGTACTACGGGGAAGAGCAATCAGCCCCAGCATTTT	CASTTGKSNQPQHF
TRBV28	NA	TRBJ2-1	TRBD1	TGTGCCAGCAGTGGGGACAGGGGGCCTTCCGGGGGGTACAATGAGCAGTTCTTC	CASSGDRGPSGGYNEQFF
TRBV6-6	few	TRBJ2-7	NA	TGTGCCAGCAGCATCGGTGAGAGCTCCTACGAGCAGTACTTC	CASSIGESSYEQYF
TRBV9	NA	TRBJ1-5	TRBD1	TGTGCCAGCAGCCTCGGACAGGGGTTGGGCAATCAGCCCCAGCATTTT	CASSLGQGLGNQPQHF
TRBV5-5	NA	TRBJ2-6	NA	TGTGCCAGCAGCCAGGAGGCGGGGGCCTCTGGGGCCAACGTCCTGACTTTC	CASSQEAGASGANVLTF
TRBV19	NA	TRBJ1-1	TRBD1	TGTGCCAGTAGCATCAACAGTGGAACAGGGGCAGCAGCTTTCTTT	CASSINSGTGAAAFF
TRBV28	NA	TRBJ2-7	TRBD2	TGTGCCAGCAGTGAGGATGTGGCGGGGGGCGAGCAGTACTTC	CASSEDVAGGEQYF
TRBV5-1	once	TRBJ1-2	TRBD1	TGCGCCAGCTGGGGTCAACTACCGGGACAGGGAAGTGGCTACACCTTC	CASWGQLPGQGSGYTF
TRBV7-7	NA	TRBJ2-7	NA	TGTGCTAGCAGCTCACCGGGACTCTGGGGATTCTACGAGCAGTACTTC	CASSSPGLWGFYEQYF
TRBV28	NA	TRBJ1-1	TRBD1	TGTGCCAGCAGCCCTGACAGGGAACGAGCTTTCTTT	CASSPDRERAFF
TRBV6-5	few	TRBJ1-2	NA	TGTGCCAGCGGTCCCCACAGGGCGAACTATGGCTACACCTTC	CASGPHRANYGYTF
TRBV7-8	few	TRBJ2-2	NA	TGTGCCAGCAGCTTAGTACAGAGCACCGGGGAGCTGTTTTTT	CASSLVQSTGELFF
TRBV5-1	NA	TRBJ2-1	NA	TGCGCCAGCAGCTTGGGAGACAGCCCAGCCTACAATGAGCAGTTCTTC	CASSLGDSPAYNEQFF
TRBV7-3	NA	TRBJ2-3	TRBD2	TGTGCCAGCAGCTCGGGACTAGCCTTCACAGATACGCAGTATTTT	CASSSGLAFTDTQYF
TRBV5-4	NA	TRBJ2-3	NA	TGTGCCAGCAGCCCGGCTTCGTCGGGGGTAGATACGCAGTATTTT	CASSPASSGVDTQYF